This TCR beta chain derives from a study of T cell responses to AZD1222 COVID-19 vaccine. Turning to this clone: Its antigen is unknown.

Whole-study results and caveats: Clonal diversity may have been underestimated, and the donors were mostly white British, with more females than males.

Germline V lookup: CDR1 LGHDT, CDR2 YNNKEL (reference sequence). The CDR3 consists of 13 residues. V lost 4 bases to trimming and J lost 0 bases, with 6 bases between them. Pooled samples include second doses given at about 4 or 12 weeks. Sequenced by immunoSEQ multiplex PCR; TCRdb stores in-frame clones only, minus some. The table lists over 95,000 clones, more than 70% of them singletons. The J gene is TRBJ1-1, the V gene TRBV3-1 (or the pseudogene TRBV3-2), with D unresolved. The sample was peripheral blood, taken 28 days after the second AZD1222 dose. The TCR sequence derives from an adult who received the AZD1222 COVID-19 vaccine. CDR3 sequence (DNA): TGTGCCAGCAGCCCAACGATGAACACTGAAGCTTTCTTT. Its translation: CASSPTMNTEAFF.